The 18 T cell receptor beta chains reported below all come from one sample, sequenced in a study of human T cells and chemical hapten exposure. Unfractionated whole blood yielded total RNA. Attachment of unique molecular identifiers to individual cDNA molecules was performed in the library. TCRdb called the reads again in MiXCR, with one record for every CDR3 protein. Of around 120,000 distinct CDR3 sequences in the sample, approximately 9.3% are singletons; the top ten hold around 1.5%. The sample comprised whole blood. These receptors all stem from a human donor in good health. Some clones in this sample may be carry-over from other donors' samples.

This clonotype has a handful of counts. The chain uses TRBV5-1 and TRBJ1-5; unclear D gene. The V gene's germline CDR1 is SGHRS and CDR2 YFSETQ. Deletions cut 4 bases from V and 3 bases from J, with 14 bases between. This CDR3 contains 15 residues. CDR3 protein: CASSPNLGFNQPQHF. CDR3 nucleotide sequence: TGCGCCAGCAGCCCCAATCTGGGGTTCAATCAGCCCCAGCATTTT. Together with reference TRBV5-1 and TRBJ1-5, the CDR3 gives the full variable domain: KAGVTQTPRYLIKTRGQQVTLSCSPISGHRSVSWYQQTPGQGLQFLFEYFSETQRNKGNFPGRFSGRQFSNSRSEMNVSTLELGDSALYLCASSPNLGFNQPQHFGDGTRLSIL.

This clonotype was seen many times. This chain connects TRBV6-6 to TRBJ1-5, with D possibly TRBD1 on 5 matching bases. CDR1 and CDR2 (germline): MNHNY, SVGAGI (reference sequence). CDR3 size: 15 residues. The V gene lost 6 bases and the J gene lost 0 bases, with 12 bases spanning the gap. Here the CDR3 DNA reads TGTGCCAGCAGCCAAAGACAGTATAGCAATCAGCCCCAGCATTTT. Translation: CASSQRQYSNQPQHF.

The CDR3 DNA follows: TGTGCCAGCAGCCCCGGGACTAACCTATTGGAGACCCAGTACTTC. Translated: CASSPGTNLLETQYF. The chain is built from TRBV7-3 and TRBJ2-5; 7 bases match TRBD2. Germline V lookup: CDR1 SGHTA, CDR2 FQGTGA. The CDR3 loop spans 15 amino acids. Unmatched junction bases numbered 11, after V lost 5 bases and J lost 5 bases.

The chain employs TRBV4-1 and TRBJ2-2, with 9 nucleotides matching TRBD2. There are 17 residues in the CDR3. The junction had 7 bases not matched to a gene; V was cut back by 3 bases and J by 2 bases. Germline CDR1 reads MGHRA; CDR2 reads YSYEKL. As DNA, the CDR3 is TGCGCCAGCAGCCAGGAACGACTAGCGGTTAACACCGGGGAGCTGTTTTTT. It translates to CASSQERLAVNTGELFF.

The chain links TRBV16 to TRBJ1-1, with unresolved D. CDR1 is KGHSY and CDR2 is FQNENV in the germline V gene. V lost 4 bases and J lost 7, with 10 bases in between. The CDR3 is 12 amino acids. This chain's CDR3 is CASSRLPDEAFF. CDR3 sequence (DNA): TGTGCCAGCAGCCGGCTCCCGGATGAAGCTTTCTTT.

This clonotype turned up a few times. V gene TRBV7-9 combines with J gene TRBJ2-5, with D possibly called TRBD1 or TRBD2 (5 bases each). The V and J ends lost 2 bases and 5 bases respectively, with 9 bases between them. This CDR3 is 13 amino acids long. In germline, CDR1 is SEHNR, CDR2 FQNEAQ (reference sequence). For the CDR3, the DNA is TGTGCCAGCAGCTTAAGGGGAGCGGAGACCCAGTACTTC. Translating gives CASSLRGAETQYF.

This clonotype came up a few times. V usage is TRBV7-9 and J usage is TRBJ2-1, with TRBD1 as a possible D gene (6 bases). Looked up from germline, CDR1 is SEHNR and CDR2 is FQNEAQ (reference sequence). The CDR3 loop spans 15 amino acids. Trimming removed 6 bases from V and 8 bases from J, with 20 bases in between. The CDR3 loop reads CASSGQLHHPDEQFF. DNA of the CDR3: TGTGCCAGCAGTGGACAGCTCCATCACCCCGATGAGCAGTTCTTC.

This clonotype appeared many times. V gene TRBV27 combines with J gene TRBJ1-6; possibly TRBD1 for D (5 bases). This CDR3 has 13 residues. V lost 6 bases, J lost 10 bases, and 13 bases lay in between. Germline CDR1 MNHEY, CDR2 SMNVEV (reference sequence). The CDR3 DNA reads TGTGCCAGCAGCCCGGGGCTCGGGTCACCCCTCCACTTT. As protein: CASSPGLGSPLHF.

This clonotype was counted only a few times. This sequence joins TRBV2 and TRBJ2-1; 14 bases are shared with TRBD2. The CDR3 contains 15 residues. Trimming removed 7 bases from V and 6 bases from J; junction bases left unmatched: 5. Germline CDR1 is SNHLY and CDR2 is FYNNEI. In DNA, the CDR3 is TGTGCCAGCATGGGACTAGCGGGAGTAACCAATGAGCAGTTCTTC. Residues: CASMGLAGVTNEQFF.

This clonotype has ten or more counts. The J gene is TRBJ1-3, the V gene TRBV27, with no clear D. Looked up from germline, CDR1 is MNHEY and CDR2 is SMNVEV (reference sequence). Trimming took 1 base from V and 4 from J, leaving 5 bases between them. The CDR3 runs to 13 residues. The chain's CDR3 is CASSLFIGNTIYF. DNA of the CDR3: TGTGCCAGCAGTTTATTTATCGGAAACACCATATATTTT.

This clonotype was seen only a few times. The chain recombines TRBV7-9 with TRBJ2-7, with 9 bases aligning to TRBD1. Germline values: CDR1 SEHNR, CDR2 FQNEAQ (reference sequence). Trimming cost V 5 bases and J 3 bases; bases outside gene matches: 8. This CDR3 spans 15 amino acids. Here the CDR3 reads CASSRGTGSLYEQYF. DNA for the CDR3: TGTGCCAGCAGCCGCGGGACAGGGAGCCTCTACGAGCAGTACTTC.

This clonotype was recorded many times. CDR3 bases: TGTGCCAGCAGTTTAGGAGGGCTCGGCTCCTACAATGAGCAGTTCTTC. It is translated as CASSLGGLGSYNEQFF. The chain carries TRBV12-3 or TRBV12-4 and TRBJ2-1, with D perhaps matching TRBD2 (5 bases). Trimming left V 1 base short and J 0 bases short, with 10 bases between. The CDR3 runs 16 residues.

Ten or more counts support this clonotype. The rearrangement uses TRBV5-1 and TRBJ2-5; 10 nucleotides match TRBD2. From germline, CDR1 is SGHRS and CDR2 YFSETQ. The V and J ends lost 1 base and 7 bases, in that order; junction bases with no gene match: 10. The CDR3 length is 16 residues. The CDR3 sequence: CASSLHPLAGEGTQYF. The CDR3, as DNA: TGCGCCAGCAGCTTGCATCCTCTAGCGGGGGAAGGGACCCAGTACTTC.

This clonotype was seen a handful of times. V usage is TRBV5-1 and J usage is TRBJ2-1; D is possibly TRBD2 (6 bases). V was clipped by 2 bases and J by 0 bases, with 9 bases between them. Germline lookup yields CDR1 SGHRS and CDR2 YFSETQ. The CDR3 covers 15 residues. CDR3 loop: CASSFREPSYNEQFF. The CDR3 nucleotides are TGCGCCAGCAGCTTCCGGGAGCCCTCCTACAATGAGCAGTTCTTC.

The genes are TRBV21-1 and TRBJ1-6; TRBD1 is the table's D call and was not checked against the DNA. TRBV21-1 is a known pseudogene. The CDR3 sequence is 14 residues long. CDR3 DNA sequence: TGTGCCAGCAGCAAAAGCCCCAACCGGGACAAAAAACACTTT. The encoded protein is CASSKSPNRDKKHF.

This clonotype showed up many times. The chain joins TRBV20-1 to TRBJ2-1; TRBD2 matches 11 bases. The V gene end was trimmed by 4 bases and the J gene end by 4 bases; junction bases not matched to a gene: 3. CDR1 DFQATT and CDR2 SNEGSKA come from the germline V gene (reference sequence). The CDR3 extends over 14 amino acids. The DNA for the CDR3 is TGCAGTGCTACTAGCGGGAGGTCGTACAATGAGCAGTTCTTC. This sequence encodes CSATSGRSYNEQFF.

CDR3 amino acids: CASSRRQAGYNEQFF. As DNA, the CDR3 is TGTGCCAGCAGTCGAAGACAGGCCGGCTACAATGAGCAGTTCTTC. The rearrangement joins TRBV7-2 to TRBJ2-1; perhaps TRBD1 as D (6 bases). The V gene lost 6 bases and the J gene lost 3 bases, with 15 bases spanning the gap. This CDR3 spans 15 amino acids. The V gene's germline CDR1 is SGHTA and CDR2 FQGNSA. The full variable domain, in which reference TRBV7-2 and TRBJ2-1 provide the parts outside the CDR3, is GAGVSQSPSNKVTEKGKDVELRCDPISGHTALYWYRQSLGQGLEFLIYFQGNSAPDKSGLPSDRFSAERTGGSVSTLTIQRTQQEDSAVYLCASSRRQAGYNEQFFGPGTRLTVL.

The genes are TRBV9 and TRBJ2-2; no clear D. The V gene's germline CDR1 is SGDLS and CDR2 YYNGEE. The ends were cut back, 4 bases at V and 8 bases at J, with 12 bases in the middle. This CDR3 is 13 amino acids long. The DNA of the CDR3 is TGTGCCAGCAGCTTCGGTACCGTAGGGGAGCTGTTTTTT. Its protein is CASSFGTVGELFF.